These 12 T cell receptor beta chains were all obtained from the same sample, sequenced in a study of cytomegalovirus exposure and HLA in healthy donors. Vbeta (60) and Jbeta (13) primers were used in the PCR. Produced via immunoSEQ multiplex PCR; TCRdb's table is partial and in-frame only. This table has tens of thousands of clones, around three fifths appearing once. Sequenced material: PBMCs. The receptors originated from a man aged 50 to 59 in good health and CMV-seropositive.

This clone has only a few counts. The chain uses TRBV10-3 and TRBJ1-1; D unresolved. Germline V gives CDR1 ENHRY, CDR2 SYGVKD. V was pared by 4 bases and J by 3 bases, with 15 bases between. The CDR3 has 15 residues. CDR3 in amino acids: CAISANSRGYTEAFF. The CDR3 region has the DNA TGTGCCATCAGTGCTAATTCACGGGGTTACACTGAAGCTTTCTTT.

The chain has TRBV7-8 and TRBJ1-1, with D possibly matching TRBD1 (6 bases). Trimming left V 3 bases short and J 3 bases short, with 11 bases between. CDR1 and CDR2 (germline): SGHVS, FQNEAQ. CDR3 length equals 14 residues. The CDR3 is CASSLGGADTEAFF. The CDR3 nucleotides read TGTGCCAGCAGCTTGGGGGGGGCGGACACTGAAGCTTTCTTT.

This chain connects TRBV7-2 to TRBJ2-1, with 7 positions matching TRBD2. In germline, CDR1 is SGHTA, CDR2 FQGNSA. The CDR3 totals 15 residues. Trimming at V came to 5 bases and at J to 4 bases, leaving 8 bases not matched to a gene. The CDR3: CASSPQRGSYNEQFF. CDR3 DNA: TGTGCCAGCAGCCCCCAGCGGGGCTCATACAATGAGCAGTTCTTC.

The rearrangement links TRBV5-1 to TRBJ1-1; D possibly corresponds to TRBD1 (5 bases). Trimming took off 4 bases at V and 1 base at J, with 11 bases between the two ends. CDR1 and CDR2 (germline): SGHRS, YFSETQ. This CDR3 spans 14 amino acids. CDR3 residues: CASSMGGANTEAFF. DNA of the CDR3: TGCGCCAGCAGCATGGGGGGAGCGAACACTGAAGCTTTCTTT.

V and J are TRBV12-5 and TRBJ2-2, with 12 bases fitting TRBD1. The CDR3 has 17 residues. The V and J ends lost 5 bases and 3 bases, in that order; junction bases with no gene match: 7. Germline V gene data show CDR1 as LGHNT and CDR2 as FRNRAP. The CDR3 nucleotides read TGTGCTAGTGGTCCACCGGGACAGGGGGCGTACACCGGGGAGCTGTTTTTT. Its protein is CASGPPGQGAYTGELFF.

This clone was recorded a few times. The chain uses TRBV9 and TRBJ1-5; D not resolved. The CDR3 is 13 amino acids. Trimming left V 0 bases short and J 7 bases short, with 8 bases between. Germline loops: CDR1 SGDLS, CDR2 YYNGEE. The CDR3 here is CASSVGAGQPQHF. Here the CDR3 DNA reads TGTGCCAGCAGCGTAGGGGCGGGCCAGCCCCAGCATTTT.

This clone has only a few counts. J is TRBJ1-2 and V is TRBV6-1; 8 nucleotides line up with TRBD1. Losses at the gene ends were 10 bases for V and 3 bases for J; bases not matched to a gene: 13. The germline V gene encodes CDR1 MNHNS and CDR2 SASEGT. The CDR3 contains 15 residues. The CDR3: CATAGTGTGYYGYTF. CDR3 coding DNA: TGTGCCACCGCGGGAACCGGGACAGGATACTATGGCTACACCTTC.

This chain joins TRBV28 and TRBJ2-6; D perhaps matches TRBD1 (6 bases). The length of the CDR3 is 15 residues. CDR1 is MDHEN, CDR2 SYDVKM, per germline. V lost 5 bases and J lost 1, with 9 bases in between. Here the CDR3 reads CASSTTGSGANVLTF. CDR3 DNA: TGTGCCAGCAGTACTACAGGGTCTGGGGCCAACGTCCTGACTTTC.

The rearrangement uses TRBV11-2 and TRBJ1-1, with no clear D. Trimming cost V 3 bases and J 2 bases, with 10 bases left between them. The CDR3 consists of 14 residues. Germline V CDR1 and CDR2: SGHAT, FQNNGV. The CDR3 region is CASSLTEGNTEAFF. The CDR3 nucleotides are TGTGCCAGCAGCTTGACGGAGGGAAACACTGAAGCTTTCTTT.

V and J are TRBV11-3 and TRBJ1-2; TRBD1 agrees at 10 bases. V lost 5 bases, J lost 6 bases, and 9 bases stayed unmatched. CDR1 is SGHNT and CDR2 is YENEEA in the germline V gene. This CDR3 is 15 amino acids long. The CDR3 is CASSRVSDRGNGYTF. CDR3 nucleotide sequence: TGTGCCAGCAGCCGCGTCTCGGACAGGGGGAATGGCTACACCTTC.

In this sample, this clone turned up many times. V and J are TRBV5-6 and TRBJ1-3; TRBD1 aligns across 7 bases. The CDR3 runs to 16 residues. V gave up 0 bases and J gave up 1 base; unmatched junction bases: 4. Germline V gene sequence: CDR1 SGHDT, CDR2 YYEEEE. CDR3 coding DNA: TGTGCCAGCAGCTTGGAGGGCAGGGGGTCTGGAAACACCATATATTTT. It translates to CASSLEGRGSGNTIYF.

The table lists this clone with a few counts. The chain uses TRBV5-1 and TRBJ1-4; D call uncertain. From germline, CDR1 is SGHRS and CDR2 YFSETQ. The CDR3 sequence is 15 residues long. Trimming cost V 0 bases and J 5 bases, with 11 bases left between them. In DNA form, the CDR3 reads TGCGCCAGCAGCTTGGATCCGGGGTTCAATGAAAAACTGTTTTTT. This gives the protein CASSLDPGFNEKLFF.